This TCR beta chain was sequenced in a study of shared clonotypes between healthy human individuals. Turning to this clone: Its specificity is unknown.

The study's findings and limits: Enrolling few donors narrowed the genetic and exposure-history diversity that was represented.

J lost 4 bases, V lost 1 base, and 4 bases had no gene match. Germline-derived CDR1 and CDR2 are SGDLS and YYNGEE. CDR3 size: 16 residues. All donors qualified as healthy HIV-negative adults and had experienced no recent acute infections or vaccinations. The study ran the assay at deep level. For each subset, genomic DNA was distributed in equal portions over several immunoSEQ plates. Sequencing was performed with immunoSEQ multiplex PCR; in TCRdb, only in-frame clones are kept and a portion is missing. The sample shows roughly 1,500,000 clones, approximately 98.5% of them seen only once. The source material was naive CD4+ T cells sorted from blood. Indicated subset: CD45RA+ positively selected. The TCR originated in a man aged 30 to 39 in good health. The gene calls are TRBV9 and TRBJ2-2; 10 bases map to TRBD2. The CDR3 reads CASSVSGRGGTGELFF. In DNA form, the CDR3 reads TGTGCCAGCAGCGTAAGCGGGAGGGGCGGCACCGGGGAGCTGTTTTTT.